Shown below are 24 T cell receptor beta chains from a single sample sequenced in a study of T-cell reconstitution after alpha-beta-depleted transplantation in children. The TCRbeta library was prepared with unique molecular identifiers. TCRdb fed the PCR reads into MiXCR, producing one record per CDR3 protein. The table records about 1,000,000 distinct CDR3 sequences, less than 30% of them present only once. Sequencing was performed on PBMCs, mostly from graft donor cells, taken 360 days after TCRalphabeta/CD19-depleted stem cell transplant. These TCRs come from a boy under three years old who had a stem cell transplant for SCID, so the T cells may come from the graft donor.

This clonotype has just a few counts. The J gene is TRBJ1-1, the V gene TRBV29-1, with unresolved D. The V gene lost 1 base and the J gene lost 7 bases, with 13 bases spanning the gap. The germline V gene encodes CDR1 SQVTM and CDR2 ANQGSEA. CDR3 length: 13 residues. The CDR3, as DNA: TGCAGCGTTGAAGGGGAGTGGGGAATTGAAGCTTTCTTT. Its translation is CSVEGEWGIEAFF.

This clonotype was seen just once. The V call is TRBV5-1, the J call TRBJ2-7, with 8 positions matching TRBD1. This CDR3 is built from 16 residues. Germline CDR1 SGHRS, CDR2 YFSETQ. V lost 4 bases to trimming and J lost 4 bases; unmatched junction nucleotides: 13. CDR3 residues: CASSSGQGGPSYEQYF. For the CDR3, the DNA is TGCGCCAGCAGCAGCGGACAGGGAGGACCATCGTACGAGCAGTACTTC.

The gene calls are TRBV5-1 and TRBJ2-3, with 12 bases lining up with TRBD2. The CDR3 has 16 amino acids. The ends lost 4 bases at V and 6 bases at J; junction bases unmatched: 9. Germline V lookup: CDR1 SGHRS, CDR2 YFSETQ. As DNA, the CDR3 is TGCGCCAGCAGCAAATTAACCGGGACTAGCGGGGATACGCAGTATTTT. The encoded protein is CASSKLTGTSGDTQYF.

This clonotype has just a few counts. The rearrangement uses TRBV7-9 and TRBJ2-7, with D unclear. Germline V CDR1 and CDR2: SEHNR, FQNEAQ (reference sequence). This CDR3 region has 13 residues. V lost 5 bases and J lost 4, with 12 bases in between. DNA of the CDR3: TGTGCCAGCAGCCTCAAAGGAGATTACGAGCAGTACTTC. It specifies CASSLKGDYEQYF.

The chain recombines TRBV20-1 with TRBJ1-6; D is uncertain. Deletions cut 6 bases from V and 5 bases from J, with 11 bases between. The germline V gene has CDR1 DFQATT and CDR2 SNEGSKA (reference sequence). The CDR3 has 13 amino acids. This CDR3 reads CSAGDKNNSPLHF. For the CDR3, the DNA is TGCAGTGCGGGCGACAAAAATAATTCACCCCTCCACTTT.

This clonotype was recorded once. The genes are TRBV4-3 and TRBJ1-6; no definite D call. CDR3 length: 19 residues. V dropped 0 bases and J dropped 7 bases, with 22 bases sitting between them. CDR1 is LGHNA, CDR2 YSLEER, per germline. The CDR3 region is CASSQDVFVLVTENSPLHF. The CDR3 DNA follows: TGCGCCAGCAGCCAAGATGTGTTCGTCCTCGTGACGGAGAATTCACCCCTCCACTTT.

V usage is TRBV10-3 and J usage is TRBJ2-7; D is perhaps TRBD1 (5 bases). CDR1 is ENHRY and CDR2 is SYGVKD in the germline V gene. V was shortened by 3 bases and J by 3 bases, with 6 bases between the two germline ends. This CDR3 spans 12 amino acids. CDR3 nucleotides: TGTGCCATCAGTGACAGGGTCTACGAGCAGTACTTC. Its translation: CAISDRVYEQYF.

The chain has TRBV27 and TRBJ2-2; no clear D. CDR1 and CDR2 from the germline V gene are MNHEY and SMNVEV (reference sequence). CDR3 length equals 15 residues. Trimming took off 2 bases at V and 5 bases at J, with 12 bases between the two ends. CDR3 DNA: TGTGCCAGCAGTTTAAGAGCTCGACGAACCGGGGAGCTGTTTTTT. Its translation is CASSLRARRTGELFF.

Many counts were recorded for this clonotype. The V call is TRBV5-1, the J call TRBJ2-3; TRBD2 matches 11 bases. This CDR3 has 15 residues. Losses at the gene ends were 4 bases for V and 4 bases for J; bases not matched to a gene: 5. Germline V gives CDR1 SGHRS, CDR2 YFSETQ. This CDR3 is CASSLLAGVADTQYF. DNA of the CDR3: TGCGCCAGCAGCCTACTAGCGGGGGTAGCAGATACGCAGTATTTT.

J is TRBJ2-1 and V is TRBV7-3; 8 bases map to TRBD1. CDR3 size: 14 residues. In germline, CDR1 is SGHTA, CDR2 FQGTGA. Germline trimming cut 5 bases from V and 8 bases from J; bases unmatched to any gene: 8. The CDR3 bases are TGTGCCAGCAGCGCGACCCAGGGGGCGTATGAGCAGTTCTTC. This codes for CASSATQGAYEQFF. The full variable domain, completed using reference TRBV7-3 and TRBJ2-1, is GAGVSQTPSNKVTEKGKYVELRCDPISGHTALYWYRQSLGQGPEFLIYFQGTGAADDSGLPNDRFFAVRPEGSVSTLKIQRTERGDSAVYLCASSATQGAYEQFFGPGTRLTVL.

The rearrangement joins TRBV20-1 to TRBJ1-2; D is unclear. The CDR3 is 14 residues long. From germline, CDR1 is DFQATT and CDR2 SNEGSKA (reference sequence). V was trimmed by 0 bases and J by 8 bases, leaving 16 bases between them. DNA for the CDR3: TGCAGTGCTAGAGATCTGGTTACCTCCTCAGGCTACACCTTC. Translating gives CSARDLVTSSGYTF.

The chain is built from TRBV12-3 or TRBV12-4 and TRBJ2-7; 10 bases agree with TRBD1. The CDR3 loop spans 16 amino acids. With V trimmed by 4 bases and J by 4 bases, 10 bases remained unmatched. CDR3 nucleotides: TGTGCCAGCAGTTCCAGGAAGGACAGGGGGGCGTACGAGCAGTACTTC. Translating it yields CASSSRKDRGAYEQYF.

The chain joins TRBV29-1 to TRBJ1-4; D not certain. CDR3 size: 11 residues. From germline, CDR1 is SQVTM and CDR2 ANQGSEA. Deletions cut 4 bases from V and 7 bases from J, with 7 bases between. The DNA of the CDR3 is TGCAGCGTTGCCTTGGGTGAAAAACTGTTTTTT. Translation: CSVALGEKLFF.

This clonotype was seen a handful of times. V and J are TRBV20-1 and TRBJ2-7; maybe TRBD2 (7 bases). Germline V CDR1 and CDR2: DFQATT, SNEGSKA (reference sequence). With 5 bases removed from V and 3 bases from J, the gap between germline ends came to 20 bases. CDR3 length: 15 amino acids. In DNA, the CDR3 is TGCAGTGCTCCCAGAGGGGCGGGGGCGGGCTACGAGCAGTACTTC. The encoded protein is CSAPRGAGAGYEQYF.

In this sample, this clonotype turned up a few times. V and J are TRBV7-2 and TRBJ1-6; D unresolved. The germline gives CDR1 SGHTA, CDR2 FQGNSA. This CDR3 contains 16 residues. Trimming removed 0 bases from V and 5 bases from J, with 11 bases in between. The CDR3 DNA sequence: TGTGCCAGCAGCTTAGCCCCCTGGGAACATAATTCACCCCTCCACTTT. Protein: CASSLAPWEHNSPLHF.

This clonotype was observed a few times. The CDR3 protein is CASRLGQEPYEQYF. For the CDR3, the DNA is TGTGCCAGCAGGTTGGGACAGGAGCCCTACGAGCAGTACTTC. This chain connects TRBV7-9 to TRBJ2-7; 8 bases fit TRBD1. V lost 6 bases and J lost 2; bases outside the gene matches: 6. The V gene's germline CDR1 is SEHNR and CDR2 FQNEAQ (reference sequence). The CDR3 totals 14 residues.

The rearrangement links TRBV10-3 to TRBJ2-7, with 7 bases aligning to TRBD1. The CDR3 covers 14 residues. After removal of 6 bases from V and 5 bases from J, the junction contained 10 bases not matched to a gene. Germline assignment: CDR1 ENHRY and CDR2 SYGVKD. The CDR3 spells CAISLGTAMDEQYF. In DNA form, the CDR3 reads TGTGCCATCAGCCTCGGGACAGCTATGGACGAGCAGTACTTC.

This clonotype was observed once. CDR3: CASSLRLAVSYEQYF. The CDR3 nucleotides are TGTGCCAGCAGTTTGCGGCTAGCGGTCTCCTACGAGCAGTACTTC. The gene calls are TRBV12-3 or TRBV12-4 and TRBJ2-7; TRBD2 matches 7 bases. The V gene end was trimmed by 3 bases and the J gene end by 0 bases; junction bases not matched to a gene: 5. The CDR3 consists of 15 residues.

The V gene is TRBV5-5, the J gene TRBJ2-1; 8 bases agree with TRBD2. CDR3 size: 16 residues. The V gene's germline CDR1 is SGHKS and CDR2 YYEKEE (reference sequence). The V segment lost 1 base and the J segment 2 bases; nucleotides outside the gene matches: 5. The CDR3 nucleotides are TGTGCCAGCAGCTTGAGGGCGGGGGGAACCTACAATGAGCAGTTCTTC. It specifies CASSLRAGGTYNEQFF.

The V gene is TRBV2, the J gene TRBJ2-7; perhaps TRBD2 as D (6 bases). The CDR3 length is 14 residues. V was cut by 2 bases and J by 3 bases, with 11 bases left in between. The germline CDR1 and CDR2 sequences are SNHLY and FYNNEI. CDR3 DNA sequence: TGTGCCAGCAGTGAACTGGCGGGGAACTACGAGCAGTACTTC. Translated: CASSELAGNYEQYF.

This clonotype was found a few times. The chain combines TRBV5-1 with TRBJ2-7; 7 nucleotides align to TRBD1. The CDR3 loop spans 14 amino acids. V shed 2 bases and J 6 bases; nucleotides not matched to a gene: 8. CDR1 SGHRS and CDR2 YFSETQ come from the germline V gene. CDR3 amino acids: CASSFPGQKSEQYF. Written as DNA, the CDR3 is TGCGCCAGCAGCTTCCCGGGACAGAAGTCCGAGCAGTACTTC.

This clonotype turned up a few times. J is TRBJ2-1 and V is TRBV7-2, with 11 bases aligning to TRBD2. Trimming took 0 bases from V and 5 from J; bases not matched to a gene: 9. CDR1 and CDR2 from the germline V gene are SGHTA and FQGNSA. The CDR3 runs to 18 residues. In nucleotides, the CDR3 is TGTGCCAGCAGCTTAGCGGCCTATCTAGCGGGGGGCGACAATGAGCAGTTCTTC. Translation: CASSLAAYLAGGDNEQFF.

The chain links TRBV11-2 to TRBJ2-3; tentatively, D is TRBD2 (5 bases). CDR1 and CDR2 (germline): SGHAT, FQNNGV. V was pared by 1 base and J by 8 bases, with 13 bases between. This CDR3 region has 14 residues. This CDR3 is CASSLVTGYGTQYF. In DNA form, the CDR3 reads TGTGCCAGCAGCTTAGTGACGGGGTACGGTACGCAGTATTTT.

This clonotype was counted between two and nine times. The chain links TRBV15 to TRBJ1-2; D not certain. Trimming removed 0 bases at V and 4 bases at J, with 15 bases between. The CDR3 length is 16 residues. The germline CDR1 and CDR2 sequences are LNHNV and YYDKDF (reference sequence). The chain's CDR3 is CATSREGLEGAYGYTF. Here the CDR3 DNA reads TGTGCCACCAGCAGAGAAGGGTTGGAGGGCGCCTATGGCTACACCTTC.